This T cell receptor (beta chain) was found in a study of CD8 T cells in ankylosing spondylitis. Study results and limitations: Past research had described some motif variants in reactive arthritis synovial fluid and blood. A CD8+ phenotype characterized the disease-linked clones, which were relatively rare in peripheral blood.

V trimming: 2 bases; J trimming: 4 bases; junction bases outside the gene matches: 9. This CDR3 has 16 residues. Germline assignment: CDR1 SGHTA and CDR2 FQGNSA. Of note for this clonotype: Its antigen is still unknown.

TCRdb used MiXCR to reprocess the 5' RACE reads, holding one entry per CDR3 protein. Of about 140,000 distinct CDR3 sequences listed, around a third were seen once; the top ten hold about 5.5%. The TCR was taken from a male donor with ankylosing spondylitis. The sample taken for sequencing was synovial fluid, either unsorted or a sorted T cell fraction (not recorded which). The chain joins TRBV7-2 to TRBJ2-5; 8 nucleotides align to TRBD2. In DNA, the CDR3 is TGTGCCAGCAGCTTAACCAGCGGGAGAGTTCGAGAGACCCAGTACTTC. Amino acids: CASSLTSGRVRETQYF.